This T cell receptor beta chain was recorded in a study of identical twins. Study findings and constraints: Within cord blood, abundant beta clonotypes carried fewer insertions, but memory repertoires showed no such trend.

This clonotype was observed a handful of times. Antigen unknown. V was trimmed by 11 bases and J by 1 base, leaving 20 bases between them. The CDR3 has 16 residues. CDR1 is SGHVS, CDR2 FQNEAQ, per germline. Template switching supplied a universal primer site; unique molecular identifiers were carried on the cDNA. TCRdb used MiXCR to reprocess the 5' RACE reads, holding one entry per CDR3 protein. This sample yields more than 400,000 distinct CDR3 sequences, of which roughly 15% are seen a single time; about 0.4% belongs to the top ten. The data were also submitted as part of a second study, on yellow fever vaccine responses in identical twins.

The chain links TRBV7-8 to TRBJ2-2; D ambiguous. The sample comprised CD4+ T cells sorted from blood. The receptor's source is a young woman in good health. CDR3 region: CASHPRRSRNTGELFF. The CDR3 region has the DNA TGTGCCTCCCACCCGAGGCGTAGCCGGAACACCGGGGAGCTGTTTTTT.